Here is one T cell receptor beta chain with its context. No antigen is known for it. This entry is derived from a study of T-cell memory formation after mild COVID-19. General study findings and limits: CD4/CD8 balance characterized clones contracting day 15 to 85, and CD4+ skew characterized later expanders.

TCRdb re-derived calls from the 5' RACE reads in MiXCR, one entry per CDR3 protein. The table records a few hundred thousand distinct CDR3 sequences, less than 25% of them present only once. V lost 5 bases and J 5 bases, leaving 7 bases between the germline ends. The CDR3 covers 12 residues. This chain connects TRBV12-3 or TRBV12-4 to TRBJ2-1; no reliable D call. The source material was PBMCs or a T cell subset sorted from them (not recorded which). The source is an adult woman who had mild COVID-19 (a few samples of this study predate the infection). Cell type and time point are not known. CDR3 in DNA: TGTGCCAGCAGTCTCCACGACAATGAGCAGTTCTTC. It is translated as CASSLHDNEQFF.